Following are 15 T cell receptor beta chains from one sample sequenced in a study of cytomegalovirus exposure and HLA in healthy donors. The PCR used 60 Vbeta and 13 Jbeta primers. Sequenced by immunoSEQ multiplex PCR; TCRdb stores in-frame clones only, minus some. The repertoire holds 95,000 to 110,000 clones, with roughly a tenth as singletons. Sequencing input: PBMCs. These TCRs come from a middle-aged man in good health and CMV-seropositive.

This clone has more than one count but fewer than ten. V usage is TRBV27 and J usage is TRBJ2-3; no reliable D call. The V gene's germline CDR1 is MNHEY and CDR2 SMNVEV (reference sequence). This CDR3 comprises 15 residues. Trimming cost V 6 bases and J 2 bases, with 15 bases left between them. The CDR3 bases are TGTGCCAGCAGCTCAGGCATTAGATCCACAGATACGCAGTATTTT. This sequence encodes CASSSGIRSTDTQYF.

The chain links TRBV5-1 to TRBJ2-2; D might be TRBD2 (5 bases). V dropped 6 bases and J dropped 5 bases, with 8 bases sitting between them. Germline CDR1 reads SGHRS; CDR2 reads YFSETQ. This CDR3 is 12 amino acids long. The CDR3 sequence: CASTGETGELFF. The CDR3 DNA reads TGCGCCAGCACCGGGGAGACCGGGGAGCTGTTTTTT.

This chain uses TRBV27 with TRBJ2-2, with D possibly TRBD1 on 6 matching bases. The CDR3 sequence is 15 residues long. Germline V gene data show CDR1 as MNHEY and CDR2 as SMNVEV (reference sequence). Trimming removed 2 bases from V and 4 bases from J, with 11 bases in between. The CDR3 bases are TGTGCCAGCAGTTTAAATACAGGGTTCACCGGGGAGCTGTTTTTT. Amino acid sequence: CASSLNTGFTGELFF.

This sequence joins TRBV5-1 and TRBJ2-7; 12 bases fit TRBD2. Per germline, CDR1 SGHRS and CDR2 YFSETQ. The CDR3 is made up of 15 amino acids. Germline trimming cut 4 bases from V and 5 bases from J; bases unmatched to any gene: 7. In DNA form, the CDR3 reads TGCGCCAGCAGCCTAGCGGGAGGGCCGTTTAACGAGCAGTACTTC. Its translation: CASSLAGGPFNEQYF.

This clone occurred a few times. V gene TRBV27 combines with J gene TRBJ2-3; possibly TRBD1 for D (5 bases). Between the trimmed V and J ends, which lost 5 bases and 1 base, there was a span of 10 bases. This CDR3 has 14 amino acids. CDR1 is MNHEY, CDR2 SMNVEV, per germline (reference sequence). The CDR3 nucleotides read TGTGCCAGCAGTGTAGGGGTCCGCACAGATACGCAGTATTTT. Encoded protein: CASSVGVRTDTQYF.

This sequence joins TRBV28 and TRBJ2-1, with D perhaps matching TRBD1 (6 bases). Germline V CDR1 and CDR2: MDHEN, SYDVKM. This CDR3 contains 13 residues. The CDR3 reads CTTRQVSYNEQFF. The CDR3 coding sequence is TGTACCACTCGACAGGTTTCCTACAATGAGCAGTTCTTC.

This clone came up a few times. Here the CDR3 reads CASGRGGSNYEQYF. The CDR3 DNA reads as TGTGCCAGTGGCAGGGGCGGGAGTAACTACGAGCAGTACTTC. The chain carries TRBV19 and TRBJ2-7, with D tentatively TRBD2 (7 bases). Germline V gives CDR1 LNHDA, CDR2 SQIVND (reference sequence). This CDR3 is built from 14 residues. V was shortened by 8 bases and J by 3 bases, with 17 bases between the two germline ends.

As to this clone: Other DNA sequences in the sample encode the same CDR3. The chain couples TRBV10-3 to TRBJ1-1; D is unresolved. The CDR3 runs to 13 residues. Germline CDR1 is ENHRY and CDR2 is SYGVKD. V was clipped by 6 bases and J by 0 bases, with 8 bases between them. DNA for the CDR3: TGTGCCATCAGGAGAGGGATGAACACTGAAGCTTTCTTT. It encodes CAIRRGMNTEAFF.

The chain has TRBV5-1 and TRBJ1-4; TRBD1 might be the D (6 bases). The germline V gene has CDR1 SGHRS and CDR2 YFSETQ. V was pared by 3 bases and J by 2 bases, with 14 bases between. The CDR3 length is 16 residues. CDR3 nucleotides: TGCGCCAGCAGCTCAGGGACAACGGGGACTAATGAAAAACTGTTTTTT. It specifies CASSSGTTGTNEKLFF.

This clone was seen only a few times. The J gene is TRBJ2-1, the V gene TRBV7-9; D ambiguous. The germline V and J ends were trimmed by 1 base and 8 bases, with 6 bases remaining between them. Germline-derived CDR1 and CDR2 are SEHNR and FQNEAQ (reference sequence). CDR3 length: 12 amino acids. The chain's CDR3 is CASSLVRDEQFF. For the CDR3, the DNA is TGTGCCAGCAGCTTAGTTCGGGATGAGCAGTTCTTC.

A few counts support this clone. The chain has TRBV7-9 and TRBJ2-3; 10 bases map to TRBD2. The ends lost 7 bases at V and 5 bases at J; junction bases unmatched: 12. The germline V gene has CDR1 SEHNR and CDR2 FQNEAQ (reference sequence). This CDR3 contains 16 residues. The CDR3 sequence is CASTHAAGGPIDTQYF. Written as DNA, the CDR3 is TGTGCCAGCACTCACGCAGCGGGAGGGCCTATAGATACGCAGTATTTT.

This clone was seen once. The J gene is TRBJ1-1, the V gene TRBV10-3; 12 bases agree with TRBD1. The CDR3 length is 16 residues. The germline V gene encodes CDR1 ENHRY and CDR2 SYGVKD. V lost 5 bases and J lost 4; bases outside the gene matches: 8. The CDR3 sequence: CAISRGQGAGTTEAFF. The CDR3 DNA follows: TGTGCCATCAGTAGGGGACAGGGGGCAGGAACCACTGAAGCTTTCTTT.

This clone appeared a few times. The V gene is TRBV15, the J gene TRBJ2-7, with 8 bases aligning to TRBD1. Germline V gene sequence: CDR1 LNHNV, CDR2 YYDKDF (reference sequence). Unmatched junction bases numbered 6, after V lost 0 bases and J lost 2 bases. The CDR3 extends over 16 amino acids. This CDR3 is CATSREPPGQAYEQYF. CDR3 nucleotides: TGTGCCACCAGCAGAGAACCCCCGGGACAGGCCTACGAGCAGTACTTC.

This clone was observed a few times. J is TRBJ2-5 and V is TRBV2; possible D gene TRBD1, 6 bases. Deletions cut 7 bases from V and 2 bases from J, with 14 bases between. CDR3 length equals 14 residues. Looked up from germline, CDR1 is SNHLY and CDR2 is FYNNEI. The CDR3 spells CASTGQPTQETQYF. The CDR3 region has the DNA TGTGCCAGCACTGGACAGCCTACACAAGAGACCCAGTACTTC.

This chain connects TRBV11-2 to TRBJ1-2, with D tentatively TRBD1 (6 bases). Germline V gene sequence: CDR1 SGHAT, CDR2 FQNNGV. The V end was cut by 8 bases, the J end by 8 bases, with 21 bases between. This CDR3 contains 14 residues. CDR3 sequence (DNA): TGTGCCAGCTCCGACGGCGGGGGGCGCGGGGGCTACACCTTC. Translated, it gives CASSDGGGRGGYTF.